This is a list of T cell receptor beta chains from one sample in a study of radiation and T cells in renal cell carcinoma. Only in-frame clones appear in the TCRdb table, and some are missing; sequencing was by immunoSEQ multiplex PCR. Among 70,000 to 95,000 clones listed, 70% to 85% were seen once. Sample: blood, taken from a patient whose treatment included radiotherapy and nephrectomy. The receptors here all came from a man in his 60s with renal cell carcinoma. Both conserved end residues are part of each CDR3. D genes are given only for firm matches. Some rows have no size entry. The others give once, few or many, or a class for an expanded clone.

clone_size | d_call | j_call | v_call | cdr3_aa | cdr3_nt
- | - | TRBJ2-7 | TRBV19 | CASSPRRRGLYEQYF | TGTGCCAGTAGCCCAAGGCGCAGGGGACTCTACGAGCAGTACTTC
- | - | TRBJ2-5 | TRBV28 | CASSLVVPFTPQETQYF | TGTGCCAGCAGTTTAGTGGTTCCGTTCACCCCTCAAGAGACCCAGTACTTC
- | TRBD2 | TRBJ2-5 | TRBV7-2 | CASSLSGRAEETQYF | TGTGCCAGCAGCTTAAGCGGGAGGGCCGAAGAGACCCAGTACTTC
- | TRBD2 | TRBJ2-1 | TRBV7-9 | CASSSGTSGVVGGEQFF | TGTGCCAGCAGCTCCGGGACTAGCGGGGTCGTAGGTGGTGAGCAGTTCTTC
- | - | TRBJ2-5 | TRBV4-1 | CASSHFLGGEETQYF | TGCGCCAGCAGCCATTTCTTAGGGGGAGAGGAGACCCAGTACTTC
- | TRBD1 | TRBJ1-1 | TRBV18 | CASSPLRGTGGTEAFF | TGTGCCAGCTCACCACTTAGAGGGACAGGGGGCACTGAAGCTTTCTTT
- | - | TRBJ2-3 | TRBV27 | CASSLTYTDTQYF | TGTGCCAGCAGTTTGACTTACACAGATACGCAGTATTTT
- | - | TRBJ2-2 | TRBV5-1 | CASSLARNTGELFF | TGCGCCAGCAGCTTGGCTAGGAACACCGGGGAGCTGTTTTTT
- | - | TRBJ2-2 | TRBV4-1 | CASSQVTDGRATGELFF | TGCGCCAGCAGCCAAGTGACTGACGGTCGCGCCACCGGGGAGCTGTTTTTT
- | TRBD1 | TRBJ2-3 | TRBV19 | CASSVDRASSQYF | TGTGCCAGTAGTGTCGACAGGGCAAGTTCGCAGTATTTT
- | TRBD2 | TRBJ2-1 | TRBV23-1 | CASSRWTSGRAREQFF | TGCGCCAGCAGTCGGTGGACTAGCGGGAGGGCCAGGGAGCAGTTCTTC
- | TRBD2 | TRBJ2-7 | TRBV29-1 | CSVDGGSYEQYF | TGCAGCGTTGATGGCGGGAGCTACGAGCAGTACTTC
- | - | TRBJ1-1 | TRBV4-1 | CASSQGFLGLVNTEAFF | TGCGCCAGCAGCCAAGGGTTTTTGGGCTTAGTGAACACTGAAGCTTTCTTT
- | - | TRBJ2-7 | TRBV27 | CASSPGDGRYEQYF | TGTGCCAGCAGTCCAGGGGACGGACGCTACGAGCAGTACTTC
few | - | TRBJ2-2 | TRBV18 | CASSPVGLNTGELFF | TGTGCCAGCTCACCAGTGGGACTGAACACCGGGGAGCTGTTTTTT
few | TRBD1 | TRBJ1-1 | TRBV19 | CASSPNRGNTEAFF | TGTGCCAGTAGCCCTAACAGGGGGAACACTGAAGCTTTCTTT
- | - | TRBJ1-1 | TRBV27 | CASSLPPPRGGRMNTEAFF | TGTGCCAGCAGTTTACCGCCGCCCCGGGGGGGCAGAATGAACACTGAAGCTTTCTTT
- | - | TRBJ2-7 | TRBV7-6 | CASSLGTGGRGEQYF | TGTGCCAGCAGCTTAGGCACAGGCGGTAGAGGAGAGCAGTACTTC
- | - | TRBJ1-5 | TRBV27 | CASSLVGHGNQPQHF | TGTGCCAGCAGTTTAGTAGGGCACGGCAATCAGCCCCAGCATTTT
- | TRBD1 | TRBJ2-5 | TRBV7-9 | CASSRDRVLETQYF | TGTGCCAGCAGCCGAGACAGGGTCCTAGAGACCCAGTACTTC
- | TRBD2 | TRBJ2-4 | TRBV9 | CASSVGLAGGLGNIQYF | TGTGCCAGCAGCGTAGGCCTAGCGGGAGGATTGGGGAACATTCAGTACTTC
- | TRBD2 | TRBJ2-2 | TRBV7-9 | CASSFPQLAGGSNTGELFF | TGTGCCAGCAGCTTTCCCCAACTAGCGGGAGGCTCGAACACCGGGGAGCTGTTTTTT
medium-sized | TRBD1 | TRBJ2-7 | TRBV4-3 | CASSPGTGSYEQYF | TGCGCCAGCAGCCCGGGGACAGGGTCTTACGAGCAGTACTTC
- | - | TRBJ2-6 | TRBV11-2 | CASSFRGAGANVLTF | TGTGCCAGCAGCTTCCGGGGTGCTGGGGCCAACGTCCTGACTTTC
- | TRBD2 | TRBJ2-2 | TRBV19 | CATAGLAESGELFF | TGTGCCACCGCGGGACTAGCGGAGTCCGGGGAGCTGTTTTTT
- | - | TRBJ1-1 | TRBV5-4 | CASSRIGLRMNTEAFF | TGTGCCAGCAGTCGTATCGGGTTGAGAATGAACACTGAAGCTTTCTTT
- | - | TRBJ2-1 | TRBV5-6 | CASSSPGPGHNEQFF | TGTGCCAGCAGCTCACCGGGACCAGGGCACAATGAGCAGTTCTTC
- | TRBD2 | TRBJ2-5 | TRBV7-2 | CASSLGTSGRETQYF | TGTGCCAGCAGCTTGGGGACTAGCGGGAGGGAGACCCAGTACTTC
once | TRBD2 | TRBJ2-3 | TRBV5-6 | CASSSMREGITSTDTQYF | TGTGCCAGCAGCTCCATGAGGGAGGGAATAACTAGCACAGATACGCAGTATTTT
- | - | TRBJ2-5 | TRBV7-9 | CASHQGIQETQYF | TGTGCCAGCCATCAGGGGATACAGGAGACCCAGTACTTC
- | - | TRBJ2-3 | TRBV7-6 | CASSLPPTDTQYF | TGTGCCAGCAGCTTACCCCCCACAGATACGCAGTATTTT
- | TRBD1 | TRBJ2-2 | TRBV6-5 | CASSRLLTGPGELFF | TGTGCCAGCAGTCGCCTACTGACAGGGCCCGGGGAGCTGTTTTTT
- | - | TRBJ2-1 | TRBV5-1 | CASSLTDIHSYNEQFF | TGCGCCAGCAGCTTGACTGACATTCACTCCTACAATGAGCAGTTCTTC
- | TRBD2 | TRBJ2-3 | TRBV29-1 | CSVALAGAFADYTDTQYF | TGCAGCGTTGCTCTAGCGGGAGCGTTCGCTGACTACACAGATACGCAGTATTTT
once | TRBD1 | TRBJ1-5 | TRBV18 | CASSPNRGGQPQHF | TGTGCCAGCTCACCAAACAGGGGAGGTCAGCCCCAGCATTTT
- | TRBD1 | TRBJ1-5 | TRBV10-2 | CASSGDPDRGSLRQPQHF | TGCGCCAGCAGTGGTGACCCGGACAGGGGAAGTCTTCGGCAGCCCCAGCATTTT
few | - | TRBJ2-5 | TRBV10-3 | CAISRGETQYF | TGTGCCATCAGTAGGGGGGAGACCCAGTACTTC
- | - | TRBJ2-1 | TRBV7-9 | CASSDRLGRNNNEQFF | TGTGCCAGCAGCGACCGACTAGGTCGGAATAATAATGAGCAGTTCTTC
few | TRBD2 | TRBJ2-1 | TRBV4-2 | CASSLTSGRFSSYNEQFF | TGTGCCAGCAGCTTGACTAGCGGGAGGTTTAGCTCCTACAATGAGCAGTTCTTC
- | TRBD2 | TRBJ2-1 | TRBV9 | CASSVYPTSGSSYNEQFF | TGTGCCAGCAGCGTATACCCGACTAGCGGGAGTTCCTACAATGAGCAGTTCTTC
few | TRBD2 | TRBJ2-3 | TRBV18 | CASSASPPGGGTDTQYF | TGTGCCAGCTCAGCAAGTCCCCCGGGAGGGGGCACAGATACGCAGTATTTT
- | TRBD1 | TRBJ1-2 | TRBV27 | CASSLRAGGYYGYTF | TGTGCCAGCAGTTTACGGGCAGGGGGGTACTATGGCTACACCTTC